The sequence of this TCR beta chain was determined in a study of regulatory T cells in long-lasting Graves disease. Study conclusions and caveats: Possibly, accuracy suffered from the small sample size.

Time point: persistent/refractory GD, antithyroid drugs over 5 years with positive TRAb. The TCR library was made from RNA that had been extracted from PBMCs in TRIzol. Patients hailed from an endocrinology department in Xi'an, China. The CDR3 loop spans 14 amino acids. The germline V gene encodes CDR1 LNHNV and CDR2 YYDKDF (reference sequence). In regard to this clonotype: The antigen remains undetermined. With a much larger clone just one base away, this may be a read error.

Arm-PCR of CDR3 regions and iRepertoire HTBI primers were the basis on which TCR beta libraries were built. Source study methods: Samples jointly harbored about 63 TRBV and some 13 TRBJ segments. Via MiXCR, TCRdb re-called the multiplex PCR reads, giving one row per CDR3 protein. TCRdb, not the original authors, processed these V and J calls. The data hold around 460,000 distinct CDR3 sequences, with 22% observed a single time. The chain couples TRBV15 to TRBJ1-2; perhaps TRBD1 as D (6 bases). The sequencing used peripheral blood mononuclear cells (PBMCs), collected when the disease was refractory, from a patient treated with antithyroid drugs. The TCR comes from a female donor with Graves disease. CDR3 bases: TGTGCCACCAGCAGATCGGGACAACTCTATGGCTGCACCTTC. Its protein product is CATSRSGQLYGCTF.